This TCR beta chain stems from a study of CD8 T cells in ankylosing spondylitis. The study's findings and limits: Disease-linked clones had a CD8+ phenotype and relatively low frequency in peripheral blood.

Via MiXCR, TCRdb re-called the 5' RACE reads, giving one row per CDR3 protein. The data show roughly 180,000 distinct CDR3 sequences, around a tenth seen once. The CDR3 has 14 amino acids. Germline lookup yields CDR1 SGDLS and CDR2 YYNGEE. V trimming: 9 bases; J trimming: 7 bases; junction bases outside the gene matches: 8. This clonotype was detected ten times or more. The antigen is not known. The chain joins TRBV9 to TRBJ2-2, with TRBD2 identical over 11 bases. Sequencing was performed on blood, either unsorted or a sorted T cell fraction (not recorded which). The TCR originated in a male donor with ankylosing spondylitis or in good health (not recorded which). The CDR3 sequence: CATSGLAVDGELFF. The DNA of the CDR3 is TGTGCCACCTCGGGACTAGCGGTAGACGGGGAGCTGTTTTTT.